One and the same sample provided the 4 T cell receptor beta chains below, sequenced in a study of Graves' ophthalmopathy and Graves' hyperthyroidism. RNA transcripts provided the template for amplifying TCR beta CDR3 regions. HTBI-primed first-round RT-PCR preceded second-round multiplex PCR. TCRdb ran MiXCR on the multiplex PCR reads and lists one entry per CDR3 protein. This table has about 660,000 distinct CDR3 sequences, about 40% appearing once. The material sequenced was peripheral blood. These receptor sequences come from an adult man with Graves' ophthalmopathy.

V is TRBV2 and J is TRBJ1-5; TRBD1 is a possible D gene (5 bases). Germline V CDR1 and CDR2: SNHLY, FYNNEI. The CDR3 runs 16 residues. V was trimmed by 6 bases and J by 11 bases, leaving 26 bases between them. The CDR3 DNA reads TGTGCCAGCAGCGGAGGGGCTAGCGGGGGGTTGAAGACCCAGCATTTT. It yields the protein CASSGGASGGLKTQHF.

Remarks on this clonotype: The CDR3 does not close with the conserved phenylalanine or tryptophan, likely indicating a read error. The V call is TRBV7-9, the J call TRBJ2-5, with 9 bases aligning to TRBD2. The CDR3 extends over 15 amino acids. Germline V lookup: CDR1 SEHNR, CDR2 FQNEAQ (reference sequence). The trim removed 3 bases at V and 6 bases at J, leaving 8 bases unmatched. The CDR3 reads CASSFGTSIFQTQYS. In DNA form, the CDR3 reads TGTGCCAGCAGCTTCGGGACTAGCATTTTCCAGACCCAGTACTCC.

This clonotype has just a few counts. The gene calls are TRBV7-8 and TRBJ2-5, with 10 bases aligning to TRBD2. Germline V lookup: CDR1 SGHVS, CDR2 FQNEAQ. The CDR3 length is 14 residues. V lost 11 bases, J lost 5 bases, and 11 bases stayed unmatched. CDR3 nucleotides: TGTGCCTGGAGGCCTAGCGGGGGTCGGGAGACCCAGTACTTC. Translation: CAWRPSGGRETQYF.

This clonotype has ten or more counts. The gene calls are TRBV6-5 and TRBJ1-1, with unresolved D. The CDR3 consists of 14 residues. Deletions cut 3 bases from V and 0 bases from J, with 8 bases between. Germline assignment: CDR1 MNHEY and CDR2 SVGAGI. The DNA for the CDR3 is TGTGCCAGCAGTTATTCCACCTTGAACACTGAAGCTTTCTTT. This encodes CASSYSTLNTEAFF.